A single sample gave rise to the 10 T cell receptor beta chains below, sequenced in a study of blood T cell repertoires in COVID-19. The protocol was immunoSEQ multiplex PCR, while the TCRdb copy is restricted to in-frame clones and leaves out a portion. The repertoire has approximately 160,000 clones, around four fifths of them found once; the top ten carry approximately 4.7%. The sequenced sample was PBMCs or T cells enriched from blood (not recorded which). The receptors here all came from a woman aged 50 to 65 who had recovered from COVID-19.

This chain connects TRBV27 to TRBJ1-5; maybe TRBD1 (5 bases). The germline CDR1 and CDR2 sequences are MNHEY and SMNVEV (reference sequence). The CDR3 spans 15 residues. V lost 2 bases and J lost 4, with 12 bases in between. The CDR3 DNA reads as TGTGCCAGCAGTTTAACGGGGGGGAGAAATCAGCCCCAGCATTTT. Protein: CASSLTGGRNQPQHF.

This clone was recorded only once. The chain joins TRBV19 to TRBJ1-4; unclear D gene. V was cut by 9 bases and J by 7 bases, with 9 bases left in between. The germline V gene encodes CDR1 LNHDA and CDR2 SQIVND (reference sequence). The CDR3 consists of 11 residues. The DNA of the CDR3 is TGTGCCAGCCGGGAGTTTGAAAAACTGTTTTTT. This sequence encodes CASREFEKLFF.

The chain carries TRBV7-2 and TRBJ2-5; 12 bases map to TRBD2. After removal of 6 bases from V and 7 bases from J, the junction contained 9 bases not matched to a gene. CDR1 and CDR2 from the germline V gene are SGHTA and FQGNSA. The CDR3 covers 15 residues. The CDR3 loop is CASRGLAGGPGTQYF. The CDR3 DNA sequence: TGTGCCAGCAGGGGCCTAGCGGGGGGGCCGGGGACCCAGTACTTC.

V and J are TRBV7-9 and TRBJ1-2; D might be TRBD1 (6 bases). Deletions cut 5 bases from V and 6 bases from J, with 13 bases between. The CDR3 spans 13 residues. CDR1 is SEHNR, CDR2 FQNEAQ, per germline (reference sequence). CDR3 nucleotide sequence: TGTGCCAGCAGCCCTGGGGGGGGGCATGGCTACACCTTC. Translated: CASSPGGGHGYTF. Filled out from reference TRBV7-9 and TRBJ1-2, the complete variable domain reads DTGVSQNPRHKITKRGQNVTFRCDPISEHNRLYWYRQTLGQGPEFLTYFQNEAQLEKSRLLSDRFSAERPKGSFSTLEIQRTEQGDSAMYLCASSPGGGHGYTFGSGTRLTVV.

The CDR3 DNA sequence: TGTGCCACCAGTGGTAGCGGGAGGACCAATGAGCAGTTCTTC. Protein sequence: CATSGSGRTNEQFF. The V call is TRBV24-1, the J call TRBJ2-1; 10 positions agree with TRBD2. The CDR3 contains 14 residues. V was clipped by 5 bases and J by 6 bases; unmatched bases: 3. Per the germline V gene, CDR1 is KGHDR and CDR2 is SFDVKD.

This sequence joins TRBV12-3 or TRBV12-4 and TRBJ1-1; D possibly corresponds to TRBD1 (5 bases). V was trimmed by 10 bases and J by 1 base, leaving 13 bases between them. The CDR3 totals 13 residues. CDR3 sequence reads: CAISDGQNTEAFF. The CDR3 coding sequence is TGTGCCATCAGCGACGGACAGAACACTGAAGCTTTCTTT.

The chain couples TRBV3-1 (or the pseudogene TRBV3-2) to TRBJ2-3; tentative D call: TRBD2 (5 bases). With 0 bases removed from V and 2 bases from J, the gap between germline ends came to 9 bases. The CDR3 has 15 amino acids. Germline lookup yields CDR1 LGHDT and CDR2 YNNKEL (reference sequence). The CDR3 coding sequence is TGTGCCAGCAGCCAAGAAGGGCGGGCCACAGATACGCAGTATTTT. This translates into CASSQEGRATDTQYF.

V and J are TRBV7-2 and TRBJ1-1, with D possibly matching TRBD1 (5 bases). V was pared by 5 bases and J by 4 bases, with 11 bases between. This CDR3 comprises 13 residues. In germline, CDR1 is SGHTA, CDR2 FQGNSA. The CDR3 sequence is CASSTRESTEAFF. The CDR3 nucleotides are TGTGCCAGCAGCACCAGGGAATCCACTGAAGCTTTCTTT.

This rearrangement joins TRBV7-2 to TRBJ2-1; D possibly corresponds to TRBD2 (6 bases). Germline V gene lookup returns CDR1 SGHTA and CDR2 FQGNSA. The V end lost 5 bases, the J end lost 7 bases, and 15 bases lay between the germline ends. This CDR3 region has 14 residues. Written as DNA, the CDR3 is TGTGCCAGCAGCCGTCTATCGGGGAGGAATGAGCAGTTCTTC. This codes for CASSRLSGRNEQFF.

This sequence joins TRBV9 and TRBJ2-5, with D possibly being TRBD1 (6 bases). CDR1 and CDR2 (germline): SGDLS, YYNGEE. V was shortened by 0 bases and J by 1 base, with 10 bases between the two germline ends. The CDR3 covers 15 residues. In DNA, the CDR3 is TGTGCCAGCAGCGTAGAACAGGGCTTCCAAGAGACCCAGTACTTC. Protein sequence: CASSVEQGFQETQYF.